These 21 T cell receptor beta chains came from one sample sequenced in a study of shared clonotypes between healthy human individuals. The table came from immunoSEQ multiplex PCR; TCRdb's copy has only in-frame clones and leaves some out. The table has around 2.5 million clones, approximately 93% seen once; the top ten hold about 0.34%. The material sequenced was naive CD4+ T cells from PBMCs. Noted subset: CD45RA+ positively selected. All receptors come from a man between 18 and 29 years old in good health. Some clones in this sample may be carry-over from other donors' samples.

J is TRBJ1-5 and V is TRBV21-1. TRBV21-1 is a known pseudogene. The CDR3 runs 17 residues. The CDR3 is CASSKGGGLCNLQPQHF. CDR3 coding DNA: TGTGCCAGCAGCAAAGGCGGGGGCTTATGCAACCTTCAGCCCCAGCATTTT.

This chain links TRBV6-1 with TRBJ1-5; possible D gene TRBD1, 6 bases. CDR1 is MNHNS and CDR2 is SASEGT in the germline V gene. The V gene lost 3 bases and the J gene lost 6 bases, with 15 bases spanning the gap. CDR3 length: 15 residues. CDR3 bases: TGTGCCAGCAGTGAGTACAGGGCAACCTTTCAGCCCCAGCATTTT. Translation: CASSEYRATFQPQHF.

This clone was found once. V gene TRBV6-1 combines with J gene TRBJ1-2; TRBD1 aligns across 9 bases. Germline CDR1 MNHNS, CDR2 SASEGT. This CDR3 comprises 14 residues. J gave up 7 bases and V 2 bases, and 5 bases lay outside the gene matches. This CDR3 is CASSEKGQGIGYTF. The CDR3 DNA sequence: TGTGCCAGCAGTGAAAAGGGACAGGGCATTGGCTACACCTTC.

This chain joins TRBV7-9 and TRBJ1-1, with D unclear. The CDR3 consists of 19 residues. Germline V gene data show CDR1 as SEHNR and CDR2 as FQNEAQ (reference sequence). V lost 1 base, J lost 4 bases, and 25 bases lay in between. The CDR3 loop is CASSLDPGQTHNRGTEAFF. The CDR3, as DNA: TGTGCCAGCAGCTTAGACCCGGGCCAGACTCATAACCGAGGCACTGAAGCTTTCTTT.

V usage is TRBV5-6 and J usage is TRBJ2-1; D is ambiguous. CDR3 length: 12 residues. Deletions cut 4 bases from V and 6 bases from J, with 8 bases between. Germline V lookup: CDR1 SGHDT, CDR2 YYEEEE. The CDR3 DNA reads TGTGCCAGCAGCAAGCTCCCCAATGAGCAGTTCTTC. It encodes CASSKLPNEQFF. Full variable domain (rest looked up from reference TRBV5-6 and TRBJ2-1): DAGVTQSPTHLIKTRGQQVTLRCSPKSGHDTVSWYQQALGQGPQFIFQYYEEEERQRGNFPDRFSGHQFPNYSSELNVNALLLGDSALYLCASSKLPNEQFFGPGTRLTVL.

The chain is built from TRBV6-4 and TRBJ2-5; possible D gene TRBD2, 6 bases. Judging by the DNA end, TRBJ2-7 fits better; the J call may be wrong. Germline V gene lookup returns CDR1 MRHNA and CDR2 SNTAGT. The CDR3 has 12 amino acids. The CDR3 loop reads CASSRLAYEQYF. Written as DNA, the CDR3 is TGTGCCAGCAGTCGACTAGCCTACGAGCAGTACTTC.

The chain recombines TRBV30 with TRBJ2-5; D remains ambiguous. The CDR3 runs 12 residues. Between the trimmed V and J ends, which lost 0 bases and 5 bases, there was a span of 7 bases. Germline V lookup: CDR1 GTSNPN, CDR2 SVGIG (reference sequence). As DNA, the CDR3 is TGTGCCTGGAGTGTAATATCGGAGACCCAGTACTTC. Translating gives CAWSVISETQYF.

The J gene is TRBJ1-3, the V gene TRBV6-5; D is undetermined. CDR1 is MNHEY and CDR2 is SVGAGI in the germline V gene. V shed 1 base and J shed 4 bases, with 5 bases lying between them. The CDR3 is made up of 13 amino acids. CDR3 in DNA: TGTGCCAGCAGTTACTTTCTGGGAAACACCATATATTTT. Its protein product is CASSYFLGNTIYF.

The chain carries TRBV27 and TRBJ2-1; TRBD2 matches at 8 bases. The CDR3 covers 14 residues. CDR1 and CDR2 (germline): MNHEY, SMNVEV (reference sequence). The J segment lost 8 bases and the V segment lost 4 bases, leaving 7 bases of the junction unmatched. CDR3 sequence: CASSSSGTRYEQFF. In DNA form, the CDR3 reads TGTGCCAGCAGTTCATCCGGGACTAGGTATGAGCAGTTCTTC.

Of note for this clone: Other DNA sequences within the sample encode an identical CDR3. The chain joins TRBV7-8 to TRBJ2-1, with D perhaps given as TRBD1 or TRBD2 (6 bases each). The CDR3 consists of 12 residues. Germline V gene data show CDR1 as SGHVS and CDR2 as FQNEAQ. Trimming took off 1 base at V and 10 bases at J, with 8 bases between the two ends. CDR3 amino acids: CASSLEGGEQFF. The CDR3 DNA follows: TGTGCCAGCAGCTTAGAGGGGGGCGAGCAGTTCTTC.

This clone was counted a single time. CDR3: CASSQGSLGNEAFF. In DNA, the CDR3 is TGTGCCAGCAGCCAAGGGAGTTTGGGGAATGAAGCTTTCTTT. The J gene is TRBJ1-1, the V gene TRBV4-2; no clear D. The germline V and J ends were trimmed by 1 base and 7 bases, with 13 bases remaining between them. This CDR3 region has 14 residues. Germline-derived CDR1 and CDR2 are LGHNA and YNFKEQ.

V is TRBV20-1 and J is TRBJ2-7; D gene unclear. This CDR3 has 10 residues. Trimming cost V 5 bases and J 2 bases, with 4 bases left between them. The germline gives CDR1 DFQATT, CDR2 SNEGSKA (reference sequence). CDR3 DNA: TGCAGTGCTGAAACCTACGAGCAGTACTTC. Protein sequence: CSAETYEQYF.

The chain joins TRBV14 to TRBJ2-5, with D perhaps matching TRBD1 (5 bases). CDR1 and CDR2 from the germline V gene are SGHDN and FVKESK. Between the trimmed V and J ends, which lost 0 bases and 1 base, there was a span of 6 bases. The CDR3 length is 14 residues. The CDR3 sequence: CASSQDDSQETQYF. For the CDR3, the DNA is TGTGCCAGCAGCCAAGATGACAGCCAAGAGACCCAGTACTTC.

J is TRBJ1-1 and V is TRBV29-1; D gene unclear. Trimming left V 5 bases short and J 3 bases short, with 13 bases between. The V gene's germline CDR1 is SQVTM and CDR2 ANQGSEA. CDR3 length: 13 amino acids. For the CDR3, the DNA is TGCAGCGTTACACCCCTAAGGGACACTGAAGCTTTCTTT. Translation gives CSVTPLRDTEAFF.

The chain combines TRBV9 with TRBJ1-3, with unresolved D. CDR1 is SGDLS and CDR2 is YYNGEE in the germline V gene. Trimming shortened V by 4 bases and J by 7 bases, and 18 bases separated the two germline ends. This CDR3 is 15 amino acids long. The CDR3 coding sequence is TGTGCCAGCAGCCCCCATTTGGGGTCCCCCAACACCATATATTTT. It specifies CASSPHLGSPNTIYF.

The chain recombines TRBV29-1 with TRBJ1-5; a possible D gene is TRBD1 (5 bases). CDR1 and CDR2 from the germline V gene are SQVTM and ANQGSEA. The germline V and J ends were trimmed by 5 bases and 5 bases, with 22 bases remaining between them. This CDR3 has 16 amino acids. The CDR3 loop is CSVLWQGGTRDQPQHF. The CDR3 DNA reads TGCAGCGTTTTATGGCAGGGAGGTACCAGAGATCAGCCCCAGCATTTT.

This clone showed up just once. The CDR3 coding sequence is TGTGCCAGCAGCTTAAATGGGCCAACCGAGAGGTACTTC. Its translation: CASSLNGPTERYF. The chain couples TRBV7-3 to TRBJ2-5; D unclear. Trimming removed 1 base from V and 13 bases from J, with 16 bases in between. Germline assignment: CDR1 SGHTA and CDR2 FQGTGA. The CDR3 is 13 amino acids.

The rearrangement links TRBV30 to TRBJ2-3; 9 positions match TRBD2. The CDR3 totals 16 residues. V shed 1 base, J shed 4 bases, and the junction held 9 bases outside the gene matches. Germline loops: CDR1 GTSNPN, CDR2 SVGIG (reference sequence). The CDR3 spells CAWSAKGSGSADTQYF. The CDR3 bases are TGTGCCTGGAGTGCAAAAGGTAGCGGGAGTGCAGATACGCAGTATTTT.

This chain connects TRBV5-6 to TRBJ2-5, with D tentatively TRBD1 or TRBD2 (5 bases each). There are 14 residues in the CDR3. V shed 1 base and J shed 2 bases, with 9 bases lying between them. Germline V lookup: CDR1 SGHDT, CDR2 YYEEEE. The CDR3 loop reads CASSLLGPQETQYF. CDR3 coding DNA: TGTGCCAGCAGCTTGTTGGGACCACAAGAGACCCAGTACTTC.

This clone was counted a single time. The chain employs TRBV27 and TRBJ2-3, with 9 bases identical to TRBD2. Germline values: CDR1 MNHEY, CDR2 SMNVEV (reference sequence). J lost 4 bases, V lost 1 base, and 6 bases had no gene match. CDR3 length: 16 residues. The CDR3 bases are TGTGCCAGCAGTTTATGGAGCGGGAGGACCCCAGATACGCAGTATTTT. Translating gives CASSLWSGRTPDTQYF.

This clone was observed a few times. Within the sample, other DNA sequences also encode this same CDR3. Here the CDR3 reads CASSLDSGTEAFF. CDR3 DNA sequence: TGTGCCAGCAGCTTAGACAGTGGGACTGAAGCTTTCTTT. The J gene is TRBJ1-1, the V gene TRBV7-9; D gene ambiguous. This CDR3 is 13 amino acids long. V lost 1 base and J 5 bases, leaving 8 bases between the germline ends. Germline V gene data show CDR1 as SEHNR and CDR2 as FQNEAQ (reference sequence).